This is a list of T cell receptor beta chains from one sample in a study of T cell clusters in autoimmune cytopenias. TCRdb reprocessed the multiplex PCR reads and stores each CDR3 protein as one record, lacking DNA. The sample is made up of approximately 4,600 distinct CDR3 sequences, and the top ten hold around 14% of it. The sequenced sample consisted of peripheral blood. The receptors stem from a human donor with an autoimmune cytopenia or autoimmune hepatitis (not recorded which). The CDR3 runs from the conserved cysteine through the conserved F or W. Clone size is shown for a subset of rows, as once, few, many or a class of expanded clone.

clone size,J gene,CDR3 length,V gene,CDR3 protein
.,TRBJ2-5,15,TRBV6-5,CASSPQSSGQETQYF
medium-sized,TRBJ2-1,14,TRBV6-8,CASSYQGNKNEQFF
.,TRBJ2-5,15,TRBV24-1,CATSDYRQGRETQYF
.,TRBJ1-5,17,TRBV6-1,CASSEGGAGGGNQPQHF
.,TRBJ1-1,14,TRBV19,CASSIRGDVTEAFF
.,TRBJ2-7,18,TRBV18,CASSPRGGTRQGAYEQYF
.,TRBJ2-7,14,TRBV30,CAWSVPFSGYEQYF
.,TRBJ2-1,16,TRBV19,CASTSPGSGRQGEQFF
.,TRBJ2-7,13,TRBV29-1,CSVLAGTVDEQYF
.,TRBJ2-7,15,TRBV29-1,CSVEGESSGNYEQYF
.,TRBJ1-5,13,TRBV19,CASSIGRPQPQHF
.,TRBJ1-1,15,TRBV27,CASSFVGQTNTEAFF
.,TRBJ2-7,12,TRBV6-1,CASSEVLYEQYF
.,TRBJ2-7,13,TRBV12-3/TRBV12-4,CASSLGHRDEQYF
.,TRBJ2-1,11,TRBV19,CASSIYNEQFF
medium-sized,TRBJ2-5,12,TRBV29-1,CSVRTGGETQYF
.,TRBJ1-1,16,TRBV19,CASSILPGQGIAEAFF
.,TRBJ2-5,15,TRBV7-9,CASSRTGDGWETQYF
.,TRBJ2-4,15,TRBV13,CASSSKGGPKNIQYF
.,TRBJ2-2,15,TRBV14,CASSHSGRNTGELFF
medium-sized,TRBJ1-1,14,TRBV7-2,CASSLEVVNTEAFF
.,TRBJ2-7,14,TRBV6-5,CASSYGQGAGEQYF
.,TRBJ1-1,16,TRBV6-1,CASSEDGTRMNTEAFF
.,TRBJ2-3,16,TRBV7-2,CASSLGLLQGTDTQYF